These 29 T cell receptor beta chains were sequenced from one sample in a study of regulatory T cells in long-lasting Graves disease. Indicated time point: newly diagnosed GD, antithyroid drugs for less than 3 months. RNA extracted from PBMCs served as the sequencing template. Researchers made TCR beta libraries by using iRepertoire HTBI primers and running Arm-PCR on CDR3 regions. Each CDR3 protein gets one entry after TCRdb re-called the multiplex PCR reads with MiXCR. The sample records approximately 400,000 distinct CDR3 sequences, over 12% being singletons. This sample also appeared in a second study, on T cells in Graves' hyperthyroidism and ophthalmopathy.

Here the sequenced sample was peripheral blood mononuclear cells (PBMCs), taken at new diagnosis, from a patient treated with antithyroid drugs. The receptors were gathered from a middle-aged woman with Graves disease.

This clonotype showed up many times. V is TRBV13 and J is TRBJ2-1; 11 nucleotides align to TRBD2. Germline-derived CDR1 and CDR2 are PRHDT and FYEKMQ (reference sequence). CDR3 length: 16 residues. The J segment lost 8 bases and the V segment lost 5 bases, leaving 11 bases of the junction unmatched. This CDR3 reads CASSPPSASGRYEQFF. The CDR3 region has the DNA TGTGCCAGCAGCCCACCCAGTGCTAGCGGGAGGTATGAGCAGTTCTTC.

This clonotype appeared once. The chain joins TRBV12-3 or TRBV12-4 to TRBJ2-3; 7 positions agree with TRBD2. J was trimmed by 6 bases and V by 0 bases; bases with no gene match: 9. The CDR3 loop spans 16 amino acids. Written as DNA, the CDR3 is TGTGCCAGCAGTTTAGCGGGGGGGAGGGATACGGATACGCAGTATTTT. Translated: CASSLAGGRDTDTQYF.

The sample holds many counts of this clonotype. The CDR3 nucleotides read TGTGCCAGCAGCCACTTCGGACAGCTGAACACTGAAGCTTTCTTT. Protein: CASSHFGQLNTEAFF. This sequence joins TRBV3-1 and TRBJ1-1, with D possibly matching TRBD1 (6 bases). Germline V gene sequence: CDR1 LGHDT, CDR2 YNNKEL (reference sequence). V gave up 3 bases and J gave up 0 bases, with 11 bases separating them. There are 15 residues in the CDR3.

This clonotype was observed a handful of times. The CDR3 DNA reads TGCGCCAGCAGCTTGGAAGGTATTCAGACCCAGTACTTC. It encodes CASSLEGIQTQYF. The chain combines TRBV5-1 with TRBJ2-5; D is unclear. This CDR3 contains 13 residues. Germline assignment: CDR1 SGHRS and CDR2 YFSETQ. Trimming cost V 0 bases and J 6 bases, with 9 bases left between them.

The V gene is TRBV5-1, the J gene TRBJ2-3; 10 positions agree with TRBD1. The CDR3 covers 16 residues. Germline CDR1 reads SGHRS; CDR2 reads YFSETQ. The J segment lost 3 bases and the V segment lost 4 bases, leaving 8 bases of the junction unmatched. CDR3 region: CASSPGTGEWTDTQYF. In DNA, the CDR3 is TGCGCCAGCAGCCCCGGGACAGGGGAGTGGACAGATACGCAGTATTTT.

This clonotype was observed at least ten times. In DNA form, the CDR3 reads TGCGCCAGCAGCGGGTTCGGGGAGGGATCGAATGAGCAGTTCTTC. Its protein product is CASSGFGEGSNEQFF. The rearrangement links TRBV5-1 to TRBJ2-1; TRBD2 matches 7 bases. The J segment lost 7 bases and the V segment lost 4 bases, leaving 11 bases of the junction unmatched. The CDR3 runs 15 residues. Germline V CDR1 and CDR2: SGHRS, YFSETQ. Drawing the rest from reference TRBV5-1 and TRBJ2-1, the complete variable domain is KAGVTQTPRYLIKTRGQQVTLSCSPISGHRSVSWYQQTPGQGLQFLFEYFSETQRNKGNFPGRFSGRQFSNSRSEMNVSTLELGDSALYLCASSGFGEGSNEQFFGPGTRLTVL.

This clonotype occurred many times. The gene calls are TRBV29-1 and TRBJ2-3; unclear D gene. Germline-derived CDR1 and CDR2 are SQVTM and ANQGSEA. V was trimmed by 6 bases and J by 2 bases, leaving 12 bases between them. The CDR3 covers 13 residues. The DNA for the CDR3 is TGCAGCGTCGCCGCGCGGCTCACAGATACGCAGTATTTT. It yields the protein CSVAARLTDTQYF.

This clonotype was seen ten or more times. The chain couples TRBV30 to TRBJ2-2; D is perhaps TRBD1 (5 bases). The CDR3 contains 13 residues. Germline-derived CDR1 and CDR2 are GTSNPN and SVGIG (reference sequence). V was cut by 0 bases and J by 6 bases, with 8 bases left in between. CDR3 residues: CAWSVQDPGELFF. In DNA form, the CDR3 reads TGTGCCTGGAGTGTACAGGATCCCGGGGAGCTGTTTTTT.

Many counts were recorded for this clonotype. The chain links TRBV27 to TRBJ2-3, with 15 nucleotides matching TRBD2. V dropped 3 bases and J dropped 3; count of bases not matched to a gene: 7. Germline lookup yields CDR1 MNHEY and CDR2 SMNVEV (reference sequence). The CDR3 spans 18 residues. CDR3 sequence reads: CASSFSGLAGGFTDTQYF. The CDR3 DNA sequence: TGTGCCAGCAGTTTCAGCGGACTAGCGGGAGGGTTTACAGATACGCAGTATTTT.

This clonotype was counted only a few times. The chain recombines TRBV7-9 with TRBJ2-2, with a tentative D call TRBD1 (6 bases). V was shortened by 5 bases and J by 6 bases, with 13 bases between the two germline ends. The CDR3 spans 14 residues. Per germline, CDR1 SEHNR and CDR2 FQNEAQ (reference sequence). CDR3 sequence reads: CASSTNRESGELFF. In DNA form, the CDR3 reads TGTGCCAGCAGCACAAACAGGGAATCCGGGGAGCTGTTTTTT.

This clonotype was picked up one time. This chain links TRBV12-3 or TRBV12-4 with TRBJ1-3; 10 bases map to TRBD1. The CDR3 runs 14 residues. Trimming took 6 bases from V and 3 from J; bases not matched to a gene: 2. This chain's CDR3 is CASRTGGLGNTIYF. CDR3 DNA sequence: TGTGCCAGCAGGACAGGGGGCCTTGGAAACACCATATATTTT.

The J gene is TRBJ1-1, the V gene TRBV13, with D tentatively TRBD1 (5 bases). Deletions cut 6 bases from V and 2 bases from J, with 19 bases between. The CDR3 is 16 amino acids. Germline assignment: CDR1 PRHDT and CDR2 FYEKMQ (reference sequence). In nucleotides, the CDR3 is TGTGCCAGCAGTTCTCCCCGGGGGGGGACCAACACTGAAGCTTTCTTT. Translating it yields CASSSPRGGTNTEAFF. Full variable domain (remainder filled in from reference TRBV13 and TRBJ1-1): AAGVIQSPRHLIKEKRETATLKCYPIPRHDTVYWYQQGPGQDPQFLISFYEKMQSDKGSIPDRFSAQQFSDYHSELNMSSLELGDSALYFCASSSPRGGTNTEAFFGQGTRLTVV.

This clonotype was counted only a few times. The CDR3 region is CASSIGRGSFSTDTQYF. The CDR3, as DNA: TGTGCCAGTAGTATTGGGCGGGGCAGCTTCAGCACAGATACGCAGTATTTT. This chain joins TRBV19 and TRBJ2-3, with D maybe TRBD2 (6 bases). The germline CDR1 and CDR2 sequences are LNHDA and SQIVND (reference sequence). V gave up 3 bases and J gave up 0 bases, with 16 bases separating them. The CDR3 totals 17 residues. The whole variable domain, filled in from reference TRBV19 and TRBJ2-3, reads DGGITQSPKYLFRKEGQNVTLSCEQNLNHDAMYWYRQDPGQGLRLIYYSQIVNDFQKGDIAEGYSVSREKKESFPLTVTSAQKNPTAFYLCASSIGRGSFSTDTQYFGPGTRLTVL.

This clonotype has ten or more counts. V usage is TRBV6-2 or TRBV6-3 and J usage is TRBJ2-7; TRBD2 might be the D (6 bases). V gave up 4 bases and J gave up 3 bases, with 22 bases separating them. Per germline, CDR1 MNHEY and CDR2 SVGEGT. The CDR3 is made up of 17 amino acids. The DNA of the CDR3 is TGTGCCAGCAGTTCACTCTTAAGCGGGCGAAGGGGCTACGAGCAGTACTTC. Translating it yields CASSSLLSGRRGYEQYF.

Regarding this clonotype: Just one base apart from a much larger clone, this may be a read error. The V and J genes are TRBV30 and TRBJ1-6; no firm D call. Germline-derived CDR1 and CDR2 are GTSNPN and SVGIG (reference sequence). CDR3 size: 14 residues. CDR3 sequence reads: CDWKRTGKRSPLHF. The CDR3 DNA reads as TGTGACTGGAAACGGACTGGCAAGCGTTCACCCCTCCACTTT.

There are many counts of this clonotype. The chain employs TRBV15 and TRBJ2-1, with 8 bases matching TRBD1. The CDR3 length is 15 residues. V lost 1 base to trimming and J lost 5 bases; unmatched junction nucleotides: 4. From germline, CDR1 is LNHNV and CDR2 YYDKDF (reference sequence). The CDR3 loop reads CATSRVDRENNEQFF. The CDR3 nucleotides are TGTGCCACCAGCAGAGTGGACAGGGAGAACAATGAGCAGTTCTTC.

This clonotype was counted many times. The chain has TRBV27 and TRBJ1-1; D remains ambiguous. Trimming cost V 3 bases and J 1 base, with 6 bases left between them. Looked up from germline, CDR1 is MNHEY and CDR2 is SMNVEV (reference sequence). This CDR3 spans 13 amino acids. CDR3 region: CASSLRENTEAFF. The CDR3 DNA reads TGTGCCAGCAGTTTGAGAGAGAACACTGAAGCTTTCTTT.

This clonotype was seen at least ten times. The chain employs TRBV19 and TRBJ2-3; the D gene could be TRBD1 or TRBD2 (5 bases each). Germline V lookup: CDR1 LNHDA, CDR2 SQIVND (reference sequence). The CDR3 has 15 residues. V dropped 5 bases and J dropped 6 bases, with 18 bases sitting between them. The CDR3 protein is CASSDTGIEGDTQYF. In nucleotides, the CDR3 is TGTGCCAGTAGTGATACCGGGATCGAGGGGGATACGCAGTATTTT.

This clonotype was seen repeatedly, ten times or more. This chain's CDR3 is CARSSGSDEKLFF. The DNA for the CDR3 is TGTGCCAGAAGCTCAGGGTCGGATGAAAAACTGTTTTTT. The J gene is TRBJ1-4, the V gene TRBV2; D may be TRBD1 (5 bases). CDR3 length: 13 residues. CDR1 SNHLY and CDR2 FYNNEI come from the germline V gene. V gave up 9 bases and J gave up 6 bases, with 14 bases separating them.

This clonotype came up many times. The J gene is TRBJ2-1, the V gene TRBV18, with a tentative D call TRBD1 (5 bases). Germline lookup yields CDR1 KGHSH and CDR2 LQKENI. Trimming shortened V by 1 base and J by 5 bases, and 9 bases separated the two germline ends. The CDR3 is 14 residues long. The CDR3 spells CASSPLQVDNEQFF. The CDR3 nucleotides read TGTGCCAGCTCACCACTACAGGTCGACAATGAGCAGTTCTTC.

This clonotype was recorded at least ten times. The rearrangement uses TRBV2 and TRBJ1-2; D not certain. Per the germline V gene, CDR1 is SNHLY and CDR2 is FYNNEI. This CDR3 region has 14 residues. The ends were cut back, 2 bases at V and 4 bases at J, with 11 bases in the middle. The CDR3 spells CASSENDGTYGYTF. For the CDR3, the DNA is TGTGCCAGCAGTGAAAACGACGGAACCTATGGCTACACCTTC.

This clonotype was seen at least ten times. This chain links TRBV19 with TRBJ1-5; 10 nucleotides line up with TRBD1. From germline, CDR1 is LNHDA and CDR2 SQIVND (reference sequence). V lost 6 bases, J lost 6 bases, and 8 bases stayed unmatched. The CDR3 runs 15 residues. The CDR3 sequence is CASRTGGAEGQPQHF. As DNA, the CDR3 is TGTGCCAGTAGGACAGGGGGCGCGGAGGGTCAGCCCCAGCATTTT.

The table lists this clonotype with many counts. A junction end diverges from the germline sequence, so it may reflect a read error. V usage is TRBV12-3 or TRBV12-4 and J usage is TRBJ1-3; no clear D. The CDR3 runs 15 residues. The CDR3 sequence is CASSSGTLSGNTTYF. DNA of the CDR3: TGTGCCAGCAGTTCGGGAACTCTCTCTGGAAACACCACATATTTT.

This clonotype has ten or more counts. V usage is TRBV11-3 and J usage is TRBJ2-3, with a tentative D call TRBD2 (6 bases). The CDR3 sequence is 17 residues long. Germline CDR1 SGHNT, CDR2 YENEEA. V shed 0 bases and J shed 1 base, with 14 bases lying between them. CDR3 in amino acids: CASSLDLTGGGTDTQYF. CDR3 nucleotide sequence: TGTGCCAGCAGCTTAGATCTAACAGGAGGGGGCACAGATACGCAGTATTTT.

The sample holds many counts of this clonotype. This chain connects TRBV5-1 to TRBJ2-7; D is possibly TRBD2 (5 bases). CDR3 length: 14 amino acids. CDR1 is SGHRS and CDR2 is YFSETQ in the germline V gene. The V gene lost 1 base and the J gene lost 5 bases, with 13 bases spanning the gap. In DNA, the CDR3 is TGCGCCAGCAGCTTGTGGCCGGGAAACAACGAGCAGTACTTC. Translating it yields CASSLWPGNNEQYF.

This clonotype has at least ten counts. The chain recombines TRBV5-1 with TRBJ2-1; 9 bases agree with TRBD2. V was pared by 1 base and J by 7 bases, with 9 bases of the junction left unmatched. This CDR3 is built from 16 residues. Germline V gene lookup returns CDR1 SGHRS and CDR2 YFSETQ. CDR3 nucleotides: TGCGCCAGCAGCTTGCGGCCGGGACTAGCTCTTAATGAGCAGTTCTTC. This sequence encodes CASSLRPGLALNEQFF. Based on the CDR3 plus reference TRBV5-1 and TRBJ2-1, the full variable domain is KAGVTQTPRYLIKTRGQQVTLSCSPISGHRSVSWYQQTPGQGLQFLFEYFSETQRNKGNFPGRFSGRQFSNSRSEMNVSTLELGDSALYLCASSLRPGLALNEQFFGPGTRLTVL.

This chain connects TRBV6-1 to TRBJ2-2; D gene ambiguous. Germline V gives CDR1 MNHNS, CDR2 SASEGT. Trimming left V 0 bases short and J 3 bases short, with 5 bases between. The CDR3 is 14 residues long. Here the CDR3 reads CASSEARHTGELFF. The CDR3, as DNA: TGTGCCAGCAGTGAAGCCAGACACACCGGGGAGCTGTTTTTT.

A remark on this clonotype: This may stem from a read error, because a much larger clone lies one nucleotide away. V usage is TRBV18 and J usage is TRBJ2-2, with D possibly TRBD2 on 5 matching bases. Per germline, CDR1 KGHSH and CDR2 LQKENI. V lost 3 bases and J lost 5, with 10 bases in between. The CDR3 contains 14 residues. The CDR3 bases are TGTGCCAGCTCACCGCAAACTAGAACCGGGGAGCTGTTTTTT. As protein: CASSPQTRTGELFF.

There are many counts of this clonotype. The chain is built from TRBV2 and TRBJ2-7, with no clear D. The germline V and J ends were trimmed by 7 bases and 4 bases, with 11 bases remaining between them. Per germline, CDR1 SNHLY and CDR2 FYNNEI. This CDR3 is built from 12 residues. Here the CDR3 reads CASMTHLYEQYF. CDR3 nucleotides: TGTGCCAGCATGACACACCTTTACGAGCAGTACTTC.